Each of the 13 T cell receptor beta chains below was sequenced from the same sample in a study of blood T cell dynamics during melanoma immunotherapy. Sequencing used immunoSEQ multiplex PCR; TCRdb keeps in-frame clones, though not all of them. The table has around 15,000 clones, about 93% seen once. This sample's time point: week 3, after first cycle of checkpoint inhibitor. Sequencing was performed on blood, taken from a patient treated with checkpoint blockade. These receptors originate from a human donor with melanoma.

This clone was seen only once. The V gene is TRBV19, the J gene TRBJ2-7; D might be TRBD2 (5 bases). The ends were cut back, 4 bases at V and 0 bases at J, with 10 bases in the middle. Germline CDR1 LNHDA, CDR2 SQIVND (reference sequence). There are 14 residues in the CDR3. CDR3 protein: CASSRGLSSYEQYF. CDR3 coding DNA: TGTGCCAGTAGTAGAGGACTGAGCTCCTACGAGCAGTACTTC.

The V and J genes are TRBV6-5 and TRBJ1-2; 12 bases line up with TRBD1. The length of the CDR3 is 15 residues. The V and J ends lost 5 bases and 7 bases, in that order; junction bases with no gene match: 8. Germline loops: CDR1 MNHEY, CDR2 SVGAGI. The CDR3 DNA reads as TGTGCCAGCAGTAGAGGGACAGGGGGCTTCCGTGGCTACACCTTC. It translates to CASSRGTGGFRGYTF.

The rearrangement joins TRBV29-1 to TRBJ1-1; D ambiguous. Germline V CDR1 and CDR2: SQVTM, ANQGSEA. V dropped 3 bases and J dropped 1 base, with 9 bases sitting between them. The CDR3 contains 13 residues. The CDR3 bases are TGCAGCGTTGACCAGGTCGGGAACACTGAAGCTTTCTTT. Protein sequence: CSVDQVGNTEAFF. The variable domain in full, with the rest retrieved from reference TRBV29-1 and TRBJ1-1, is SAVISQKPSRDICQRGTSLTIQCQVDSQVTMMFWYRQQPGQSLTLIATANQGSEATYESGFVIDKFPISRPNLTFSTLTVSNMSPEDSSIYLCSVDQVGNTEAFFGQGTRLTVV.

V and J are TRBV27 and TRBJ1-6, with 9 bases aligning to TRBD1. The CDR3 is 14 residues long. V was clipped by 6 bases and J by 7 bases; unmatched bases: 4. Germline CDR1 is MNHEY and CDR2 is SMNVEV (reference sequence). In nucleotides, the CDR3 is TGTGCCAGCAGCCGAGGACAGGGGAATTCACCCCTCCACTTT. Protein product: CASSRGQGNSPLHF.

Only one count was recorded for this clone. The chain is built from TRBV28 and TRBJ1-5, with unresolved D. The V and J ends lost 7 bases and 4 bases respectively, with 8 bases between them. The CDR3 has 12 residues. Germline values: CDR1 MDHEN, CDR2 SYDVKM. The CDR3 coding sequence is TGTGCCAGCAAATCCTCGAATCAGCCCCAGCATTTT. It specifies CASKSSNQPQHF.

This clone was recorded once. The genes are TRBV5-1 and TRBJ2-7; D tentatively fits TRBD1 or TRBD2 (5 bases each). The CDR3 totals 14 residues. The V and J ends lost 3 bases and 6 bases respectively, with 16 bases between them. Germline assignment: CDR1 SGHRS and CDR2 YFSETQ. The CDR3 here is CASSYRDGFREQYF. The CDR3 DNA reads TGCGCCAGCAGCTACCGGGACGGATTTCGCGAGCAGTACTTC.

The CDR3 DNA follows: TGTGCCAGCAGCTTATTGGGGACCGGGGAGCTGTTTTTT. Amino acid sequence: CASSLLGTGELFF. The J gene is TRBJ2-2, the V gene TRBV11-3; D unclear. The CDR3 is 13 amino acids. The V and J ends lost 2 bases and 5 bases respectively, with 6 bases between them. Germline V lookup: CDR1 SGHNT, CDR2 YENEEA.

The chain employs TRBV19 and TRBJ2-1; D might be TRBD1 (6 bases). Trimming cost V 1 base and J 15 bases, with 22 bases left between them. The CDR3 sequence is 15 residues long. The germline CDR1 and CDR2 sequences are LNHDA and SQIVND (reference sequence). CDR3 in DNA: TGTGCCAGTAGTATAGCGCGAGCGAAGACAGGACCCCGGTTCTTC. As protein: CASSIARAKTGPRFF.

The chain carries TRBV2 and TRBJ2-3; possible D gene TRBD1, 6 bases. With 0 bases removed from V and 6 bases from J, the gap between germline ends came to 16 bases. CDR1 SNHLY and CDR2 FYNNEI come from the germline V gene. The CDR3 has 16 amino acids. Here the CDR3 reads CASSEALTGYGDTQYF. The CDR3 coding sequence is TGTGCCAGCAGTGAAGCGCTCACAGGGTACGGCGATACGCAGTATTTT.

The V call is TRBV6-5, the J call TRBJ2-5, with unresolved D. The end of the DNA fits TRBJ2-7 better, so the J call may be wrong. Germline loops: CDR1 MNHEY, CDR2 SVGAGI. The CDR3 is made up of 13 amino acids. The CDR3 sequence: CASRDPVKYEQYF. In DNA, the CDR3 is TGTGCCAGCAGAGACCCAGTAAAATACGAGCAGTACTTC.

This chain joins TRBV9 and TRBJ2-6, with D uncertain. Germline loops: CDR1 SGDLS, CDR2 YYNGEE. The CDR3 has 14 amino acids. V was clipped by 3 bases and J by 1 base, with 5 bases between them. As DNA, the CDR3 is TGTGCCAGCAGCGCCGCATCTGGGGCCAACGTCCTGACTTTC. Encoded protein: CASSAASGANVLTF.

The chain carries TRBV5-8 and TRBJ1-4; D remains ambiguous. V was shortened by 3 bases and J by 4 bases, with 16 bases between the two germline ends. This CDR3 is built from 16 residues. CDR1 SGHTS and CDR2 YDEGEE come from the germline V gene. The CDR3 here is CASSSTGVLLNEKLFF. The CDR3 nucleotides read TGTGCCAGCAGCTCCACGGGCGTCCTCCTTAATGAAAAACTGTTTTTT.

The rearrangement joins TRBV19 to TRBJ1-5; D is possibly TRBD1 (5 bases). The CDR3 consists of 15 residues. The V gene lost 4 bases and the J gene lost 1 base, with 11 bases spanning the gap. Germline V CDR1 and CDR2: LNHDA, SQIVND (reference sequence). The CDR3 DNA reads TGTGCCAGTAGTACCCAGGGACGGAGCAATCAGCCCCAGCATTTT. Amino acids: CASSTQGRSNQPQHF.